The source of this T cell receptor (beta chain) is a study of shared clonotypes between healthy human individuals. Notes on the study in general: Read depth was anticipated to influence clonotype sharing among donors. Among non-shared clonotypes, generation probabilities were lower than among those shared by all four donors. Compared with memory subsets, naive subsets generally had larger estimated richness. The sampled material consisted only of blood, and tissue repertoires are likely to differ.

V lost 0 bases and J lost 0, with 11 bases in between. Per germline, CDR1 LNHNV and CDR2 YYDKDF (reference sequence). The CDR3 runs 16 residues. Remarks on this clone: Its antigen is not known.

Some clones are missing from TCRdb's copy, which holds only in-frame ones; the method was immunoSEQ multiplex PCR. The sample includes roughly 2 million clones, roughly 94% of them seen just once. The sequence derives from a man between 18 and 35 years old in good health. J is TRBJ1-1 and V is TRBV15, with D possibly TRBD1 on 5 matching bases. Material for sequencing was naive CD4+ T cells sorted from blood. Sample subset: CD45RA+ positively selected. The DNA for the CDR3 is TGTGCCACCAGCAGAGATATTGGGACGGTGAACACTGAAGCTTTCTTT. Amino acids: CATSRDIGTVNTEAFF.